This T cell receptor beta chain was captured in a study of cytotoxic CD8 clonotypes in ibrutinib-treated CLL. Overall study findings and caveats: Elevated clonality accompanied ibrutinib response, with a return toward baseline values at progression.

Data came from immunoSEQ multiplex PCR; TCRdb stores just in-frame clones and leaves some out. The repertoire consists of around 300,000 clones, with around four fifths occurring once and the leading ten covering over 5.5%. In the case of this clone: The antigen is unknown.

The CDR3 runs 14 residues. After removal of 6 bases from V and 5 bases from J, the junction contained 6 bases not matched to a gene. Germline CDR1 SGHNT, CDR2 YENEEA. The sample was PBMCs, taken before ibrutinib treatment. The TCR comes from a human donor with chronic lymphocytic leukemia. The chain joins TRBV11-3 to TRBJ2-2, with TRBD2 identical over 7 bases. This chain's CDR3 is CASSLLGGTGELFF. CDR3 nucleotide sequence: TGTGCCAGCAGTTTACTCGGGGGGACCGGGGAGCTGTTTTTT.